This T cell receptor beta chain derives from a study of T-cell reconstitution after alpha-beta-depleted transplantation in children. Whole-study results and caveats: When one year had passed after transplant, most T-cell counts and diversity came from newly produced T cells. After transplant, high TCRbeta diversity at day 60 in some patients arose from surviving recipient T cells and thymic progenitors. Several hundred expanded graft clones reportedly were the source of alpha-beta T cells about two months after transplant.

The CDR3 spans 14 residues. Germline CDR1 reads MDHEN; CDR2 reads SYDVKM. Trimming removed 6 bases at V and 4 bases at J, with 12 bases between. As regards this clonotype: Its antigen is as yet unknown.

The TCRbeta library incorporated unique molecular identifiers. TCRdb passed the PCR reads through MiXCR, listing each CDR3 protein once. The table includes some 550,000 distinct CDR3 sequences, about 23% detected once. The chain uses TRBV28 and TRBJ2-2; D remains unclear. The starting material was PBMCs, mostly from graft donor cells, obtained 360 days after TCRalphabeta/CD19-depleted stem cell transplant. The TCR comes from a boy younger than two who had a stem cell transplant for acute myeloid leukemia, so the T cells may come from the graft donor. The CDR3 coding sequence is TGTGCCAGCAGACTGCCCCTCGCCACCGGGGAGCTGTTTTTT. It translates to CASRLPLATGELFF.